This T cell receptor beta chain was recorded in a study of T cell clones after liver transplantation. Study-level information: Liver transplant recipients had immunosuppression withdrawal attempted within 2 years. Pre-transplant mixed lymphocyte reactions yielded third-party-reactive TCRbeta sequences as comparators for graft-donor-reactive sequences. Study results and caveats: Rather than being deleted, graft donor-reactive T cells may have moved into the graft. A larger donor-reactive than third-party decline suggested partial antigen-specific deletion.

Trimming at V came to 4 bases and at J to 6 bases, leaving 14 bases not matched to a gene. Germline CDR1 SGHKS, CDR2 YYEKEE (reference sequence). The CDR3 is 17 amino acids. Details on this clone: Its antigen is not known.

TCRdb keeps only in-frame clones here, not all; method: immunoSEQ multiplex PCR. The table includes approximately 100,000 clones, more than 75% detected once. The chain couples TRBV5-5 to TRBJ2-1, with 9 positions matching TRBD1. This material consisted of CD4+ T cells from blood, taken before liver transplant. This TCR came from a human donor who received a liver transplant. The CDR3 sequence: CASSQTHTGGLPNEQFF. CDR3 in DNA: TGTGCCAGCAGCCAGACCCACACAGGGGGCCTCCCCAATGAGCAGTTCTTC.